This TCR beta chain was sequenced during a study of graft-versus-host responses after intestinal transplantation. Overall study context: Induction using anti-thymocyte globulin, followed by tacrolimus and steroids for 3 to 4 years, was given to all recipients.

V lost 4 bases to trimming and J lost 9 bases, with 18 bases between them. The CDR3 length is 14 residues. Germline V CDR1 and CDR2: MNHEY, SVGAGI. Sequenced by immunoSEQ multiplex PCR; TCRdb stores in-frame clones only, minus some. The sample records about 23,000 clones, more than 90% being singletons. Study-wide points: Recipient marrow held GvH clones, some first seen in ileum or blood.

With regard to this clone: Its antigen remains unknown.

The chain recombines TRBV6-5 with TRBJ2-5, with D possibly TRBD2 on 7 matching bases. The clonotype originates from a human patient who received an intestinal transplant, so some T cells may come from the graft donor. The starting material was PBMCs, obtained 38 to 40 days after intestinal transplant. CDR3 bases: TGTGCCAGCAGTTTTGACTGGGACGGGGGGCCCCAGTACTTC. Amino acid sequence: CASSFDWDGGPQYF.